This passage covers 21 T cell receptor beta chains from one sample sequenced in a study of cytotoxic CD8 clonotypes in ibrutinib-treated CLL. Profiling relied on immunoSEQ multiplex PCR, and the TCRdb table lists in-frame clones only, not all of them. The table lists just under 70,000 clones, 68% of them singletons. Sequencing was performed on PBMCs, taken after 12 months of ibrutinib treatment. These receptors came from a human donor with chronic lymphocytic leukemia.

This clone was seen a handful of times. The CDR3 region is CASSSPPRGIDTQYF. CDR3 sequence (DNA): TGTGCCAGCAGCTCCCCCCCGCGGGGAATTGATACGCAGTATTTT. The rearrangement links TRBV6-6 to TRBJ2-3; perhaps TRBD2 as D (6 bases). Looked up from germline, CDR1 is MNHNY and CDR2 is SVGAGI (reference sequence). V shed 6 bases and J shed 6 bases, with 19 bases lying between them. The CDR3 spans 15 residues.

This clone was recorded a few times. J is TRBJ1-1 and V is TRBV19; maybe TRBD1 (5 bases). CDR1 and CDR2 (germline): LNHDA, SQIVND (reference sequence). The V end lost 3 bases, the J end lost 11 bases, and 16 bases lay between the germline ends. The CDR3 has 13 amino acids. CDR3 loop: CASSIQGLSGAFF. Written as DNA, the CDR3 is TGTGCCAGTAGTATCCAGGGACTGAGTGGGGCTTTCTTT.

This sequence joins TRBV7-2 and TRBJ2-1; D is unclear. The CDR3 has 11 residues. Trimming cost V 6 bases and J 6 bases, with 6 bases left between them. Germline CDR1 is SGHTA and CDR2 is FQGNSA. CDR3 protein: CASSQSNEQFF. The DNA of the CDR3 is TGTGCCAGCAGTCAGTCCAATGAGCAGTTCTTC. The variable domain in full, completed from reference TRBV7-2 and TRBJ2-1, reads GAGVSQSPSNKVTEKGKDVELRCDPISGHTALYWYRQSLGQGLEFLIYFQGNSAPDKSGLPSDRFSAERTGGSVSTLTIQRTQQEDSAVYLCASSQSNEQFFGPGTRLTVL.

This clone was found once. The rearrangement links TRBV7-9 to TRBJ1-6; TRBD1 aligns across 9 bases. Germline-derived CDR1 and CDR2 are SEHNR and FQNEAQ (reference sequence). The trim removed 5 bases at V and 5 bases at J, leaving 10 bases unmatched. The CDR3 has 17 amino acids. The CDR3 nucleotides read TGTGCCAGCAGCAAAGACAGGGGGACTATCAATAATTCACCCCTCCACTTT. It yields the protein CASSKDRGTINNSPLHF.

V and J are TRBV6-1 and TRBJ1-6; maybe TRBD1 (5 bases). The V end was cut by 2 bases, the J end by 5 bases, with 16 bases between. This CDR3 comprises 17 residues. Germline V gives CDR1 MNHNS, CDR2 SASEGT. CDR3 region: CASSEIGAGLNNSPLHF. The CDR3 nucleotides are TGTGCCAGCAGTGAAATAGGGGCAGGGCTTAATAATTCACCCCTCCACTTT.

This rearrangement joins TRBV5-6 to TRBJ2-5, with 8 positions matching TRBD2. CDR1 and CDR2 (germline): SGHDT, YYEEEE. Trimming cost V 4 bases and J 3 bases; bases outside gene matches: 5. This CDR3 contains 14 residues. Here the CDR3 reads CASSPGTRKETQYF. The CDR3 DNA follows: TGTGCCAGCAGCCCCGGGACTAGAAAAGAGACCCAGTACTTC. Full variable domain (rest looked up from reference TRBV5-6 and TRBJ2-5): DAGVTQSPTHLIKTRGQQVTLRCSPKSGHDTVSWYQQALGQGPQFIFQYYEEEERQRGNFPDRFSGHQFPNYSSELNVNALLLGDSALYLCASSPGTRKETQYFGPGTRLLVL.

The rearrangement joins TRBV6-6 to TRBJ1-3; D is undetermined. The length of the CDR3 is 16 residues. V lost 0 bases, J lost 0 bases, and 9 bases lay in between. Per germline, CDR1 MNHNY and CDR2 SVGAGI (reference sequence). The CDR3 reads CASSYSRRTSGNTIYF. As DNA, the CDR3 is TGTGCCAGCAGTTACTCGCGACGGACCTCTGGAAACACCATATATTTT.

J is TRBJ1-2 and V is TRBV10-3; D gene uncertain. Trimming shortened V by 0 bases and J by 1 base, and 3 bases separated the two germline ends. This CDR3 region has 13 residues. The V gene's germline CDR1 is ENHRY and CDR2 SYGVKD. Here the CDR3 reads CAISESDNYGYTF. CDR3 sequence (DNA): TGTGCCATCAGTGAGTCGGATAACTATGGCTACACCTTC.

The chain has TRBV4-1 and TRBJ1-2, with unresolved D. The CDR3 runs 14 residues. CDR1 and CDR2 (germline): MGHRA, YSYEKL. Trimming pared 3 bases from V and 4 bases from J, leaving 12 bases between. The CDR3 region is CASSHLTAGYGYTF. The CDR3 DNA reads TGCGCCAGCAGCCACTTAACGGCAGGCTATGGCTACACCTTC.

This clone was seen once. The chain carries TRBV7-2 and TRBJ2-6; possibly TRBD2 for D (5 bases). This CDR3 comprises 18 residues. Germline V gene sequence: CDR1 SGHTA, CDR2 FQGNSA. V gave up 5 bases and J gave up 0 bases, with 17 bases separating them. The CDR3: CASSPGRGSYSGANVLTF. DNA for the CDR3: TGTGCCAGCAGCCCGGGGAGAGGGTCTTACTCTGGGGCCAACGTCCTGACTTTC.

CDR3 in DNA: TGTGCCAGCAGCGTAGCGTCGGGAGGAATGAACACTGAAGCTTTCTTT. Its translation is CASSVASGGMNTEAFF. The gene calls are TRBV9 and TRBJ1-1; D unresolved. Per the germline V gene, CDR1 is SGDLS and CDR2 is YYNGEE. The CDR3 totals 16 residues. Trimming cost V 0 bases and J 0 bases, with 12 bases left between them.

This clone came up a few times. The chain links TRBV7-2 to TRBJ1-5, with 7 bases lining up with TRBD1. V lost 5 bases, J lost 6 bases, and 10 bases stayed unmatched. The CDR3 is made up of 15 amino acids. CDR1 SGHTA and CDR2 FQGNSA come from the germline V gene. DNA for the CDR3: TGTGCCAGCAGCCCAGGGGGGGGACATCGTCAGCCCCAGCATTTT. It codes for CASSPGGGHRQPQHF.

This chain joins TRBV7-6 and TRBJ1-6; 11 nucleotides align to TRBD1. V lost 4 bases to trimming and J lost 6 bases; unmatched junction nucleotides: 2. The length of the CDR3 is 15 residues. Germline CDR1 SGHVS, CDR2 FNYEAQ. The CDR3 loop reads CASSSGQGGNSPLHF. For the CDR3, the DNA is TGTGCCAGCAGCTCGGGACAGGGGGGTAATTCACCCCTCCACTTT.

This clone was detected a few times. J is TRBJ1-6 and V is TRBV7-9; D remains unclear. V shed 3 bases and J shed 5 bases, with 8 bases lying between them. Looked up from germline, CDR1 is SEHNR and CDR2 is FQNEAQ (reference sequence). This CDR3 is 14 amino acids long. The CDR3 nucleotides are TGTGCCAGCAGCTTCGACGGCAATAATTCACCCCTCCACTTT. Translating it yields CASSFDGNNSPLHF.

Notes on this clone: Other DNA sequences of this sample code for an identical CDR3. The rearrangement joins TRBV29-1 to TRBJ2-7, with 8 bases fitting TRBD1. Germline V gives CDR1 SQVTM, CDR2 ANQGSEA. The V segment lost 6 bases and the J segment 1 base; nucleotides outside the gene matches: 2. The CDR3 length is 12 residues. CDR3 nucleotide sequence: TGCAGCGTCCGACAGGGGTCCTACGAGCAGTACTTC. Translated: CSVRQGSYEQYF.

The chain carries TRBV5-1 and TRBJ2-5; tentative D call: TRBD1 (5 bases). V lost 0 bases and J 1 base, leaving 10 bases between the germline ends. This CDR3 has 15 residues. Germline lookup yields CDR1 SGHRS and CDR2 YFSETQ. The CDR3: CASSLVTGAQETQYF. The CDR3 DNA sequence: TGCGCCAGCAGCTTGGTTACAGGTGCCCAAGAGACCCAGTACTTC.

The chain uses TRBV25-1 and TRBJ2-5; tentative D call: TRBD1 (5 bases). Trimming took off 2 bases at V and 1 base at J, with 8 bases between the two ends. The CDR3 covers 14 residues. Germline CDR1 MGHDK, CDR2 SYGVNS. The CDR3 loop is CASSERTGQETQYF. The CDR3 DNA reads TGTGCCAGCAGTGAACGAACAGGCCAAGAGACCCAGTACTTC. Full variable domain (outside the CDR3, taken from reference TRBV25-1 and TRBJ2-5): EADIYQTPRYLVIGTGKKITLECSQTMGHDKMYWYQQDPGMELHLIHYSYGVNSTEKGDLSSESTVSRIRTEHFPLTLESARPSHTSQYLCASSERTGQETQYFGPGTRLLVL.

This chain uses TRBV2 with TRBJ1-2; D unclear. CDR1 is SNHLY and CDR2 is FYNNEI in the germline V gene. V shed 4 bases and J shed 3 bases, with 9 bases lying between them. This CDR3 spans 13 amino acids. The CDR3 here is CASSVYRDYGYTF. DNA for the CDR3: TGTGCCAGCAGTGTTTATCGAGACTATGGCTACACCTTC.

V gene TRBV6-6 combines with J gene TRBJ1-6, with a possible D match to TRBD1 (5 bases). This CDR3 contains 16 residues. Germline lookup yields CDR1 MNHNY and CDR2 SVGAGI (reference sequence). The V gene lost 2 bases and the J gene lost 0 bases, with 8 bases spanning the gap. This CDR3 reads CASSYAGSSYNSPLHF. The CDR3 DNA reads TGTGCCAGCAGTTACGCAGGGAGCTCCTATAATTCACCCCTCCACTTT.

The chain joins TRBV6-6 to TRBJ2-5, with unresolved D. The CDR3 runs 12 residues. CDR1 is MNHNY, CDR2 SVGAGI, per germline (reference sequence). Trimming took off 0 bases at V and 4 bases at J, with 3 bases between the two ends. CDR3 residues: CASSYSPETQYF. For the CDR3, the DNA is TGTGCCAGCAGTTACTCCCCAGAGACCCAGTACTTC.

The genes are TRBV5-4 and TRBJ2-7, with TRBD1 matching 8 bases. The CDR3 is made up of 13 amino acids. Germline lookup yields CDR1 SGHNT and CDR2 YYREEE (reference sequence). J lost 7 bases, V lost 4 bases, and 7 bases had no gene match. This chain's CDR3 is CASSTPGQAEQYF. CDR3 sequence (DNA): TGTGCCAGCAGCACACCGGGACAGGCGGAGCAGTACTTC.